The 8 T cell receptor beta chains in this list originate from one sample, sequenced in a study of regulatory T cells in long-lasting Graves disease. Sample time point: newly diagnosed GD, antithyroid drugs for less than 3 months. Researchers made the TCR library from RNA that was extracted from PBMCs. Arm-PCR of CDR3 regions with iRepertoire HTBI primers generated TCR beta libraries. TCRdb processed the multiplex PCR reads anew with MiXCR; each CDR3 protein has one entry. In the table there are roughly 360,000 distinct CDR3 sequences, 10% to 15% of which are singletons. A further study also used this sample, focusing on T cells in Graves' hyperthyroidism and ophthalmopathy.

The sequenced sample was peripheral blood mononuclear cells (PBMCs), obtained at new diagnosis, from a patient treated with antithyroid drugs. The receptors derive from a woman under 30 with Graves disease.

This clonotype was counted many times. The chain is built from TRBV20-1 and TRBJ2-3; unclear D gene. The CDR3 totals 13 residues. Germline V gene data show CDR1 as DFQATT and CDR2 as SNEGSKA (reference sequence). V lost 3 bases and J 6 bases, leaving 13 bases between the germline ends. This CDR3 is CSASGGPRDTQYF. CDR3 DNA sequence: TGCAGTGCTAGCGGCGGCCCACGCGATACGCAGTATTTT.

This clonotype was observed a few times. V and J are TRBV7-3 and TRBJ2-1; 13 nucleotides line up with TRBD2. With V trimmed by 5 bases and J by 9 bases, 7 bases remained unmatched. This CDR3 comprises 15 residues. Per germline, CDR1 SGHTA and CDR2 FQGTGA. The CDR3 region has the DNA TGTGCCAGCAGCATACTAGCGGGGGGGAAAATTGAGCAGTTCTTC. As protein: CASSILAGGKIEQFF.

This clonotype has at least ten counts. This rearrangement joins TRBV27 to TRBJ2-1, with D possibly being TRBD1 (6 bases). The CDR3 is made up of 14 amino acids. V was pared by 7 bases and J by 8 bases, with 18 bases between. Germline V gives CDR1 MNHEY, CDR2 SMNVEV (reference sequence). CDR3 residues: CASNILGTLDEQFF. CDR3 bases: TGTGCCAGCAATATCCTCGGGACACTCGATGAGCAGTTCTTC.

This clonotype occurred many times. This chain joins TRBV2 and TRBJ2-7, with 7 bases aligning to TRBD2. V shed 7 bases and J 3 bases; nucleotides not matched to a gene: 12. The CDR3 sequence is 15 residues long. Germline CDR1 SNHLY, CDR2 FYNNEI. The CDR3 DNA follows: TGTGCCAGCACCCTGGTAGCGGGTGGTCTCTACGAGCAGTACTTC. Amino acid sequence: CASTLVAGGLYEQYF.

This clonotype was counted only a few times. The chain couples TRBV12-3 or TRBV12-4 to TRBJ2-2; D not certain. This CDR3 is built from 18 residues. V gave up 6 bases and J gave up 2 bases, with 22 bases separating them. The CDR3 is CASSPGWRSSINTGELFF. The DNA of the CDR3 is TGTGCCAGCAGCCCCGGGTGGCGGAGCTCAATTAACACCGGGGAGCTGTTTTTT.

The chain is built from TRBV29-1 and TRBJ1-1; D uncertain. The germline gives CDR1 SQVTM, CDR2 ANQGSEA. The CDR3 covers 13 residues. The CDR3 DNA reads TGCAGTGTATTGAAGGTGGAGGACACTGAAGCTTTCTTT. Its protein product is CSVLKVEDTEAFF.

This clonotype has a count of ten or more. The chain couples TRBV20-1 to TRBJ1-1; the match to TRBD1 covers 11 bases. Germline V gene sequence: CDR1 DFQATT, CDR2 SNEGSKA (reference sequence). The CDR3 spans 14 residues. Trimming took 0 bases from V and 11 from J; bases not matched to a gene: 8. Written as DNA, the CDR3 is TGCAGTGCTAGAGAAGGGACAGGGGGTCCGTCGGCTTTCTTT. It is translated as CSAREGTGGPSAFF.

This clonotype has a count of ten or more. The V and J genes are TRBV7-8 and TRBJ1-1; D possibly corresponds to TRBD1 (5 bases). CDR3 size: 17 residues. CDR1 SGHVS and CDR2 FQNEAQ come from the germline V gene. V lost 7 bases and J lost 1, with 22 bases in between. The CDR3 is CASTRVAIGRWNTEAFF. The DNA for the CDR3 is TGTGCCAGCACCAGGGTGGCGATTGGCCGGTGGAACACTGAAGCTTTCTTT. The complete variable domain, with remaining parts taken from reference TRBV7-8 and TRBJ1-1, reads GAGVSQSPRYKVAKRGQDVALRCDPISGHVSLFWYQQALGQGPEFLTYFQNEAQLDKSGLPSDRFFAERPEGSVSTLKIQRTQQEDSAVYLCASTRVAIGRWNTEAFFGQGTRLTVV.